One sample yielded the 26 T cell receptor beta chains listed below, sequenced in a study of shared clonotypes between healthy human individuals. Produced via immunoSEQ multiplex PCR; TCRdb's table is partial and in-frame only. The data show approximately 840,000 clones, just over 95% seen once. Terminally differentiated effector memory CD45RA+ cells were left out of the naive CD8 fraction, which was CD45RO-negative and positively selected for CCR7. Source material: naive CD8+ T cells sorted from blood. The receptors originated from a man in his thirties or forties in good health.

V and J are TRBV6-5 and TRBJ2-7; TRBD1 is a possible D gene (5 bases). Trimming removed 6 bases at V and 3 bases at J, with 15 bases between. Germline V gives CDR1 MNHEY, CDR2 SVGAGI. The CDR3 is made up of 14 amino acids. The CDR3, as DNA: TGTGCCAGCAGCCACAGGACGTCTAACTACGAGCAGTACTTC. Amino acids: CASSHRTSNYEQYF.

This chain connects TRBV5-1 to TRBJ1-5; D may be TRBD1 (6 bases). CDR3 size: 16 residues. Germline loops: CDR1 SGHRS, CDR2 YFSETQ. V was trimmed by 0 bases and J by 2 bases, leaving 12 bases between them. This CDR3 reads CASSLEGVGGNQPQHF. The DNA for the CDR3 is TGCGCCAGCAGCTTGGAGGGGGTTGGGGGCAATCAGCCCCAGCATTTT.

CDR3 sequence: CASSSIVVRHTDTQYF. The DNA for the CDR3 is TGTGCCAGCAGTTCAATAGTTGTCAGACACACAGATACGCAGTATTTT. The chain combines TRBV27 with TRBJ2-3; D is uncertain. V was cut by 4 bases and J by 2 bases, with 16 bases left in between. The CDR3 runs 16 residues. Germline loops: CDR1 MNHEY, CDR2 SMNVEV (reference sequence).

The rearrangement links TRBV10-2 to TRBJ2-7, with 9 bases lining up with TRBD1. CDR1 is WSHSY and CDR2 is SAAADI in the germline V gene. J was trimmed by 5 bases and V by 7 bases; bases with no gene match: 9. The CDR3 runs to 14 residues. CDR3 loop: CASNRDRVWDEQYF. In nucleotides, the CDR3 is TGCGCCAGCAACCGGGACAGGGTCTGGGACGAGCAGTACTTC.

The V call is TRBV7-9, the J call TRBJ2-7, with a possible D match to TRBD1 (5 bases). This CDR3 has 14 amino acids. The germline V and J ends were trimmed by 5 bases and 9 bases, with 20 bases remaining between them. Germline V gene data show CDR1 as SEHNR and CDR2 as FQNEAQ (reference sequence). This CDR3 reads CASSTINSGLVQYF. As DNA, the CDR3 is TGTGCCAGCAGCACCATAAACTCAGGGTTGGTGCAGTACTTC.

The V and J genes are TRBV29-1 and TRBJ2-1; a possible D gene is TRBD2 (5 bases). The germline V and J ends were trimmed by 0 bases and 5 bases, with 11 bases remaining between them. The CDR3 sequence is 14 residues long. The germline V gene encodes CDR1 SQVTM and CDR2 ANQGSEA. The CDR3 region has the DNA TGCAGCGTTGAAGATTGGGGAGTAAACAATGAGCAGTTCTTC. Its translation is CSVEDWGVNNEQFF.

The V gene is TRBV10-3, the J gene TRBJ2-7, with 11 bases aligning to TRBD1. CDR1 is ENHRY and CDR2 is SYGVKD in the germline V gene. After removal of 4 bases from V and 4 bases from J, the junction contained 9 bases not matched to a gene. The CDR3 sequence is 16 residues long. The CDR3 sequence is CAISVRTGGAGYEQYF. CDR3 nucleotide sequence: TGTGCCATCAGTGTGAGGACAGGGGGCGCGGGGTACGAGCAGTACTTC.

The chain couples TRBV19 to TRBJ2-1, with D perhaps TRBD1 or TRBD2 (5 bases each). This CDR3 is 16 amino acids long. V was cut by 3 bases and J by 6 bases, with 18 bases left in between. Germline CDR1 is LNHDA and CDR2 is SQIVND (reference sequence). This CDR3 reads CASSMSPFSGLNEQFF. The DNA of the CDR3 is TGTGCCAGTAGTATGAGTCCTTTTTCGGGGCTCAATGAGCAGTTCTTC.

This chain joins TRBV30 and TRBJ1-5, with 9 bases fitting TRBD1. V was pared by 7 bases and J by 3 bases, with 7 bases of the junction left unmatched. The CDR3 runs to 14 residues. Germline lookup yields CDR1 GTSNPN and CDR2 SVGIG (reference sequence). The CDR3 bases are TGTGCCTCGTGGACAGGGGTTGACAATCAGCCCCAGCATTTT. Protein: CASWTGVDNQPQHF.

The gene calls are TRBV4-1 and TRBJ1-4, with 7 nucleotides matching TRBD1. Germline CDR1 MGHRA, CDR2 YSYEKL. Trimming removed 5 bases from V and 0 bases from J; junction bases left unmatched: 3. The CDR3 extends over 15 amino acids. DNA of the CDR3: TGCGCCAGCAGCGCAGGGACAGCAACTAATGAAAAACTGTTTTTT. It codes for CASSAGTATNEKLFF.

This clone was seen only once. J is TRBJ1-1 and V is TRBV7-9; a possible D gene is TRBD1 (5 bases). Trimming removed 4 bases from V and 2 bases from J, with 14 bases in between. In germline, CDR1 is SEHNR, CDR2 FQNEAQ (reference sequence). The CDR3 sequence is 15 residues long. The CDR3 reads CASSSLKGSNTEAFF. The CDR3 DNA is TGTGCCAGCAGCTCCCTTAAGGGGTCTAACACTGAAGCTTTCTTT.

As DNA, the CDR3 is TGTGCCAGCAGAATTTACAGGGGGATGAACACTGAAGCTTTCTTT. Its protein is CASRIYRGMNTEAFF. This chain joins TRBV6-5 and TRBJ1-1; 8 nucleotides align to TRBD1. This CDR3 is built from 15 residues. Germline CDR1 and CDR2: MNHEY and SVGAGI. Trimming removed 6 bases from V and 0 bases from J; junction bases left unmatched: 6.

The V gene is TRBV28, the J gene TRBJ1-2, with 7 bases that match TRBD1. Germline V CDR1 and CDR2: MDHEN, SYDVKM. The CDR3 extends over 15 amino acids. The J segment lost 6 bases and the V segment lost 6 bases, leaving 13 bases of the junction unmatched. CDR3 sequence: CASRTDRVVRDGYTF. The CDR3 region has the DNA TGTGCCAGCAGAACCGACAGGGTTGTTCGTGATGGCTACACCTTC.

This clone has a handful of counts. The rearrangement joins TRBV27 to TRBJ2-1, with D possibly matching TRBD2 (6 bases). Germline assignment: CDR1 MNHEY and CDR2 SMNVEV (reference sequence). This CDR3 is built from 15 residues. The germline V and J ends were trimmed by 7 bases and 6 bases, with 19 bases remaining between them. The CDR3 spells CASKDAGLSSNEQFF. As DNA, the CDR3 is TGTGCCAGCAAAGATGCTGGACTATCGAGCAATGAGCAGTTCTTC.

The chain uses TRBV27 and TRBJ2-7, with 9 bases identical to TRBD2. With 4 bases clipped from V and 2 bases from J, the junction kept 9 bases outside the gene matches. The CDR3 extends over 16 amino acids. Germline V lookup: CDR1 MNHEY, CDR2 SMNVEV (reference sequence). CDR3 sequence reads: CASSSIRLAEPYEQYF. The CDR3 DNA reads as TGTGCCAGCAGTTCGATTCGACTAGCGGAACCCTACGAGCAGTACTTC.

The chain has TRBV6-1 and TRBJ2-7; D may correspond to TRBD1 or TRBD2 (6 bases each). Trimming shortened V by 4 bases and J by 2 bases, and 12 bases separated the two germline ends. Germline V CDR1 and CDR2: MNHNS, SASEGT. CDR3 size: 14 residues. The CDR3 coding sequence is TGTGCCAGCAGTGTACGGGGGCCCACCTACGAGCAGTACTTC. It translates to CASSVRGPTYEQYF.

The chain links TRBV14 to TRBJ2-7; weak D call: TRBD1 (6 bases). Trimming took 5 bases from V and 2 from J, leaving 13 bases between them. The CDR3 loop spans 14 amino acids. The V gene's germline CDR1 is SGHDN and CDR2 FVKESK. The CDR3 region is CASSTRDNPYEQYF. The CDR3, as DNA: TGTGCCAGCAGCACCCGGGACAATCCCTACGAGCAGTACTTC. The complete variable domain, with remaining parts taken from reference TRBV14 and TRBJ2-7, reads EAGVTQFPSHSVIEKGQTVTLRCDPISGHDNLYWYRRVMGKEIKFLLHFVKESKQDESGMPNNRFLAERTGGTYSTLKVQPAELEDSGVYFCASSTRDNPYEQYFGPGTRLTVT.

V is TRBV12-5 and J is TRBJ2-1; 8 nucleotides match TRBD2. V dropped 1 base and J dropped 4; count of bases not matched to a gene: 9. The CDR3 consists of 17 residues. Germline V gene data show CDR1 as LGHNT and CDR2 as FRNRAP. In DNA, the CDR3 is TGTGCTAGTGGTTTGGGCCAAGCGGGAGTCGTTTACAATGAGCAGTTCTTC. This gives the protein CASGLGQAGVVYNEQFF.

The sample holds one count of this clone. The chain carries TRBV4-1 and TRBJ2-4, with D uncertain. Germline CDR1 is MGHRA and CDR2 is YSYEKL. The CDR3 spans 14 residues. V was clipped by 4 bases and J by 4 bases, with 11 bases between them. The CDR3 loop reads CASSPRTTKNIQYF. The CDR3, as DNA: TGCGCCAGCAGCCCAAGAACTACTAAAAACATTCAGTACTTC.

This rearrangement joins TRBV5-6 to TRBJ1-2; D might be TRBD1 (6 bases). CDR1 is SGHDT, CDR2 YYEEEE, per germline. This CDR3 has 16 residues. V dropped 0 bases and J dropped 4 bases, with 16 bases sitting between them. The CDR3 bases are TGTGCCAGCAGCTTGGGAGACAGGCTCGTTCTCTATGGCTACACCTTC. Translation: CASSLGDRLVLYGYTF. The full variable domain, in which reference TRBV5-6 and TRBJ1-2 provide the parts outside the CDR3, is DAGVTQSPTHLIKTRGQQVTLRCSPKSGHDTVSWYQQALGQGPQFIFQYYEEEERQRGNFPDRFSGHQFPNYSSELNVNALLLGDSALYLCASSLGDRLVLYGYTFGSGTRLTVV.

This rearrangement joins TRBV27 to TRBJ2-7; 8 nucleotides match TRBD2. V lost 6 bases, J lost 1 base, and 5 bases stayed unmatched. This CDR3 contains 14 residues. The germline CDR1 and CDR2 sequences are MNHEY and SMNVEV (reference sequence). CDR3 nucleotide sequence: TGTGCCAGCAGCGTAGCGGGGCCTTCCTACGAGCAGTACTTC. It is translated as CASSVAGPSYEQYF.

The chain employs TRBV14 and TRBJ2-7; 11 positions agree with TRBD2. This CDR3 is 15 amino acids long. The germline V gene encodes CDR1 SGHDN and CDR2 FVKESK. With 6 bases clipped from V and 4 bases from J, the junction kept 8 bases outside the gene matches. For the CDR3, the DNA is TGTGCCAGCAGGCGAACCGGGACTAGCGGATACGAGCAGTACTTC. As protein: CASRRTGTSGYEQYF.

V usage is TRBV7-9 and J usage is TRBJ2-7; possibly TRBD1 for D (5 bases). Germline assignment: CDR1 SEHNR and CDR2 FQNEAQ (reference sequence). V was cut by 5 bases and J by 7 bases, with 9 bases left in between. This CDR3 is 11 amino acids long. CDR3 in amino acids: CASSRKGEQYF. CDR3 coding DNA: TGTGCCAGCAGCCGGAAGGGGGAGCAGTACTTC.

This rearrangement joins TRBV4-3 to TRBJ1-1; perhaps TRBD1 as D (5 bases). From germline, CDR1 is LGHNA and CDR2 YSLEER. This CDR3 comprises 15 residues. The V end lost 3 bases, the J end lost 5 bases, and 16 bases lay between the germline ends. For the CDR3, the DNA is TGCGCCAGCAGCCAGGAGGACACGGTTGGGACTGAAGCTTTCTTT. Translating it yields CASSQEDTVGTEAFF.

This clone appeared a single time. V gene TRBV7-6 combines with J gene TRBJ2-7; TRBD1 matches 7 bases. The CDR3 is 15 residues long. Germline assignment: CDR1 SGHVS and CDR2 FNYEAQ. Losses at the gene ends were 4 bases for V and 2 bases for J; bases not matched to a gene: 8. The CDR3: CASSSPGTATYEQYF. The CDR3 bases are TGTGCCAGCAGCTCCCCCGGGACAGCCACCTACGAGCAGTACTTC.

This rearrangement joins TRBV6-7 to TRBJ2-2, with 10 bases identical to TRBD1. TRBV6-7 is noted as an ORF with a role that remains uncertain. The CDR3 sequence is 17 residues long. V was clipped by 7 bases and J by 2 bases; unmatched bases: 10. CDR3 region: CASTEDRGTANTGELFF. The CDR3 DNA reads TGTGCCAGCACCGAGGACAGGGGGACGGCTAACACCGGGGAGCTGTTTTTT.